The 12 T cell receptor beta chains given below trace back to one sample, sequenced in a study of shared clonotypes between healthy human individuals (TCRdb year 2020). Library generation was performed with the immunoSEQ multiplex PCR assay. TCRdb retrieved this table from immuneACCESS and kept in-frame rearrangements only. Not all clones are present; in checked studies, unresolved V genes account for under half, and no reason is known for the remainder. In this sample the table shows under 850,000 clones, over 90% of which occur a single time. Nearly 25% of the sample belongs to the ten largest clones. For the CD8 naive samples, CD45RO-negative cells were positively selected for CCR7, yielding a CD45RA+CCR7+ population from which TemRA cells were excluded. The sample was naive CD8+ T cells sorted from blood. Read against the paper, the sample's cell subset or site label means: CD45RA+CCR7+. All receptors derive from a man aged 25-45 years in good health.

This clone was seen only a few times. CDR3 DNA: TGTGCCAGCAGATTCCGGGACGAAGGAAACACCATATATTTT. Protein product: CASRFRDEGNTIYF. V is TRBV28 and J is TRBJ1-3; weak D call: TRBD1 (5 bases). The ends were cut back, 6 bases at V and 4 bases at J, with 13 bases in the middle. CDR1 is MDHEN and CDR2 is SYDVKM in the germline V gene. The length of the CDR3 is 14 residues.

This clone came up once. The J gene is TRBJ1-3, the V gene TRBV28; D gene uncertain. V was clipped by 3 bases and J by 0 bases, with 9 bases between them. This CDR3 contains 15 residues. The germline CDR1 and CDR2 sequences are MDHEN and SYDVKM. The CDR3 reads CASSFQADSGNTIYF. CDR3 in DNA: TGTGCCAGCAGTTTTCAGGCCGACTCTGGAAACACCATATATTTT.

The chain uses TRBV4-3 and TRBJ2-1; D is perhaps TRBD1 (6 bases). The V gene's germline CDR1 is LGHNA and CDR2 YSLEER. The CDR3 is made up of 13 amino acids. V lost 4 bases and J 3 bases, leaving 7 bases between the germline ends. The CDR3 DNA reads TGCGCCAGCAGCCCGGACAGCTACAATGAGCAGTTCTTC. As protein: CASSPDSYNEQFF.

V gene TRBV27 combines with J gene TRBJ1-2; D possibly corresponds to TRBD1 (5 bases). The V gene lost 4 bases and the J gene lost 0 bases, with 15 bases spanning the gap. The CDR3 runs to 16 residues. The germline V gene has CDR1 MNHEY and CDR2 SMNVEV (reference sequence). CDR3 in DNA: TGTGCCAGCAGTTACGGGGCAGGGCAGACTAACTATGGCTACACCTTC. Its translation is CASSYGAGQTNYGYTF.

This clone turned up a few times. Additional DNA sequences in this sample encode the identical CDR3. The chain combines TRBV4-1 with TRBJ2-1, with D unresolved. This CDR3 is built from 11 residues. Between the trimmed V and J ends, which lost 1 base and 8 bases, there was a span of 3 bases. CDR1 MGHRA and CDR2 YSYEKL come from the germline V gene. The CDR3 sequence is CASSQVDEQFF. CDR3 DNA: TGCGCCAGCAGCCAAGTAGATGAGCAGTTCTTC.

The chain is built from TRBV28 and TRBJ2-3; 7 bases line up with TRBD2. Germline V gene lookup returns CDR1 MDHEN and CDR2 SYDVKM. V dropped 8 bases and J dropped 10; count of bases not matched to a gene: 12. This CDR3 contains 13 residues. For the CDR3, the DNA is TGTGCCAGCGGAATCAGCCGGGGGGATTCGCAGTATTTT. Amino acid sequence: CASGISRGDSQYF.

The chain is built from TRBV7-9 and TRBJ1-4; 10 positions agree with TRBD1. The CDR3 sequence is 17 residues long. The germline V gene has CDR1 SEHNR and CDR2 FQNEAQ (reference sequence). V lost 1 base, J lost 1 base, and 3 bases stayed unmatched. The CDR3 nucleotides are TGTGCCAGCAGCTTAGGGACAGGGGGAGGAACTAATGAAAAACTGTTTTTT. As protein: CASSLGTGGGTNEKLFF.

The V and J genes are TRBV27 and TRBJ2-1, with 12 bases lining up with TRBD2. The CDR3 contains 16 residues. The ends lost 5 bases at V and 9 bases at J; junction bases unmatched: 11. Germline V CDR1 and CDR2: MNHEY, SMNVEV (reference sequence). CDR3 bases: TGTGCCAGCAGTCATCCAGGACTAGCGGGATTTGGTGAGCAGTTCTTC. Translated: CASSHPGLAGFGEQFF.

V is TRBV5-1 and J is TRBJ2-1; D call uncertain. V was clipped by 0 bases and J by 2 bases, with 6 bases between them. Germline loops: CDR1 SGHRS, CDR2 YFSETQ. CDR3 length: 14 amino acids. Here the CDR3 reads CASSLVDPYNEQFF. The CDR3 nucleotides are TGCGCCAGCAGCTTGGTGGATCCCTACAATGAGCAGTTCTTC.

The chain combines TRBV4-1 with TRBJ2-3; D is unclear. Trimming stripped 6 bases from V and 4 bases from J, with 11 bases between. CDR1 is MGHRA, CDR2 YSYEKL, per germline. The CDR3 spans 13 residues. The CDR3 DNA reads TGCGCCAGCAGAAGCAGAAACTCAGATACGCAGTATTTT. Translation: CASRSRNSDTQYF.

This clone has a single count. The V gene is TRBV4-1, the J gene TRBJ2-2, with TRBD1 identical over 10 bases. CDR1 and CDR2 from the germline V gene are MGHRA and YSYEKL. The CDR3 covers 17 residues. The junction had 7 bases not matched to a gene; V was cut back by 2 bases and J by 4 bases. CDR3 bases: TGCGCCAGCAGCCAACCTCCGGGACAGGGGACCACCGGGGAGCTGTTTTTT. Its protein product is CASSQPPGQGTTGELFF.

On this clone: This sample includes further DNA sequences coding for the same CDR3. The J gene is TRBJ2-1, the V gene TRBV11-2; D unclear. The CDR3 runs to 12 residues. Trimming stripped 0 bases from V and 8 bases from J, with 5 bases between. In germline, CDR1 is SGHAT, CDR2 FQNNGV. The CDR3 loop reads CASSLDFDEQFF. CDR3 bases: TGTGCCAGCAGCTTAGATTTCGATGAGCAGTTCTTC.